The T cell receptor beta chain under discussion was sequenced for a study of blood T cell repertoires in COVID-19. Study at large: Sites in the United States, Italy and Spain provided acute and convalescent COVID-19 samples. Sample material is recorded as cDNA or gDNA derived from T cells, B-cell-depleted T cells, or PBMCs.

Original processing notes: By means of reference gene primer amplification, nucleated cell counts were estimated. The assay was immunoSEQ multiplex PCR, and TCRdb's table has in-frame clones only and misses some. That table supplies the V and J calls and clone size; D and trimming were determined from the DNA. Seen here are roughly 250,000 clones, approximately 79% observed once, and the top ten hold about 4%. The specimen sequenced was peripheral blood. The TCR sequence derives from a woman in her thirties or forties with active or convalescent COVID-19.

The CDR3 DNA reads TGTGCCAGCAGCCGAATGGCAGGGCCGTATAATTCACCCCTCCACTTT. Protein product: CASSRMAGPYNSPLHF. The chain links TRBV28 to TRBJ1-6; D is possibly TRBD1 (5 bases). Germline V lookup: CDR1 MDHEN, CDR2 SYDVKM. The CDR3 covers 16 residues. The germline V and J ends were trimmed by 6 bases and 4 bases, with 16 bases remaining between them.